The clone carrying this T cell receptor (beta chain) occurred once. These data originate in a study of blood T cell repertoires in COVID-19. The method was immunoSEQ multiplex PCR; TCRdb's version includes in-frame clones alone and lacks a portion of them. The table has approximately 300,000 clones, around 89% seen once. With 3 bases removed from V and 4 bases from J, the gap between germline ends came to 9 bases. This CDR3 spans 14 amino acids. Germline assignment: CDR1 SGHAT and CDR2 FQNNGV. The chain links TRBV11-2 to TRBJ2-2; D not resolved. The source material was peripheral blood. The TCR originated in a middle-aged man with acute or convalescent COVID-19. CDR3: CASSFASATGELFF. CDR3 nucleotide sequence: TGTGCCAGCAGCTTTGCGTCCGCCACCGGGGAGCTGTTTTTT.